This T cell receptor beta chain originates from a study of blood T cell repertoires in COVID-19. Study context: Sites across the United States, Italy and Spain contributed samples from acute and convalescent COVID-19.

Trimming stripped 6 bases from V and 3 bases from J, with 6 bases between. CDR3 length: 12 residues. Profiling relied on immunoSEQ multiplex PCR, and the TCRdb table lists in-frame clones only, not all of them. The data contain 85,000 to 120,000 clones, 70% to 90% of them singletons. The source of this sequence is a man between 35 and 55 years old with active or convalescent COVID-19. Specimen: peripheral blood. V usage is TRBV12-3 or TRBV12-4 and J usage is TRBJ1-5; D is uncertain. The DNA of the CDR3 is TGTGCCAGCAGGAGCTTCAATCAGCCCCAGCATTTT. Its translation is CASRSFNQPQHF.